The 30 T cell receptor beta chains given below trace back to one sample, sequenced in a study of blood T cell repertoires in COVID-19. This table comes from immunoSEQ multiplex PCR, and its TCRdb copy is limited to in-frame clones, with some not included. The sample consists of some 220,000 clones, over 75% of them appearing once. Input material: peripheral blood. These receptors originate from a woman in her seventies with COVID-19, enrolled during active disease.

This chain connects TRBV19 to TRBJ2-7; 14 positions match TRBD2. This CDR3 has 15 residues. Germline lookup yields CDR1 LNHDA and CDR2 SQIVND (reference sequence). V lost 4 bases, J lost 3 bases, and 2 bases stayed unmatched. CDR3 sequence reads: CASSTGTSGSYEQYF. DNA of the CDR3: TGTGCCAGTAGTACCGGGACTAGCGGGAGCTACGAGCAGTACTTC. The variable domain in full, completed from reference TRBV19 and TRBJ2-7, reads DGGITQSPKYLFRKEGQNVTLSCEQNLNHDAMYWYRQDPGQGLRLIYYSQIVNDFQKGDIAEGYSVSREKKESFPLTVTSAQKNPTAFYLCASSTGTSGSYEQYFGPGTRLTVT.

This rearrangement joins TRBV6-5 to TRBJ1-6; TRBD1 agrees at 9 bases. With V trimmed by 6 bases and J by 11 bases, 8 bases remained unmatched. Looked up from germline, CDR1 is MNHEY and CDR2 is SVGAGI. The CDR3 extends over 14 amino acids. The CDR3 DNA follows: TGTGCCAGCAGGCAACAGGGGGCGCTTGCACCCCTCCACTTT. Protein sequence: CASRQQGALAPLHF.

CDR3 DNA sequence: TGCAGCGGTACAGGGGGAGAGACCCAGTACTTC. This codes for CSGTGGETQYF. This rearrangement joins TRBV29-1 to TRBJ2-5, with TRBD1 identical over 8 bases. Germline values: CDR1 SQVTM, CDR2 ANQGSEA. Losses at the gene ends were 7 bases for V and 4 bases for J; bases not matched to a gene: 2. CDR3 size: 11 residues. Filled out from reference TRBV29-1 and TRBJ2-5, the complete variable domain reads SAVISQKPSRDICQRGTSLTIQCQVDSQVTMMFWYRQQPGQSLTLIATANQGSEATYESGFVIDKFPISRPNLTFSTLTVSNMSPEDSSIYLCSGTGGETQYFGPGTRLLVL.

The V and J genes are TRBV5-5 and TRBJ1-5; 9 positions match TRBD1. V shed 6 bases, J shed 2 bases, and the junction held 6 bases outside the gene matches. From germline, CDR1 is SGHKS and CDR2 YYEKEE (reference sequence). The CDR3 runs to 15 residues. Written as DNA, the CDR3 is TGTGCCAGCACCTTACAGGGGGCCGGCAATCAGCCCCAGCATTTT. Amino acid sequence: CASTLQGAGNQPQHF. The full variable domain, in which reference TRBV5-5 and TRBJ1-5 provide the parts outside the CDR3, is DAGVTQSPTHLIKTRGQQVTLRCSPISGHKSVSWYQQVLGQGPQFIFQYYEKEERGRGNFPDRFSARQFPNYSSELNVNALLLGDSALYLCASTLQGAGNQPQHFGDGTRLSIL.

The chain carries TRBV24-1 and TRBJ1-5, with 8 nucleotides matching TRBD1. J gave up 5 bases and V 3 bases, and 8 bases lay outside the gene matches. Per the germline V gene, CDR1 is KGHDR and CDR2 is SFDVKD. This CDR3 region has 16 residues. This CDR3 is CATSDTGQGAHQPQHF. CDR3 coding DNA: TGTGCCACCAGTGATACCGGACAGGGCGCCCATCAGCCCCAGCATTTT.

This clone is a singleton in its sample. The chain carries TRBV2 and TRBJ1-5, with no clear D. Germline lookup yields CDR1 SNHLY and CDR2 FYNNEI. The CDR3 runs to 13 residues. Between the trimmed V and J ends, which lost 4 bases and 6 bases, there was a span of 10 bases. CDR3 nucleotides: TGTGCCAGCAGTGTGAGAGCCGGTCAGCCCCAGCATTTT. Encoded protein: CASSVRAGQPQHF.

The CDR3 sequence: CASSAPRGRQNIQYF. The CDR3 DNA follows: TGTGCCAGCAGCGCACCCAGGGGGCGGCAAAACATTCAGTACTTC. The genes are TRBV2 and TRBJ2-4; 8 bases are shared with TRBD1. Germline V gene lookup returns CDR1 SNHLY and CDR2 FYNNEI. The length of the CDR3 is 15 residues. The V and J ends lost 6 bases and 5 bases, in that order; junction bases with no gene match: 9.

CDR3 amino acids: CASSFIGNTIYF. CDR3 DNA sequence: TGTGCCAGTTCCTTTATCGGAAACACCATATATTTT. V usage is TRBV19 and J usage is TRBJ1-3; D unclear. The CDR3 totals 12 residues. V dropped 8 bases and J dropped 4 bases, with 9 bases sitting between them. The germline CDR1 and CDR2 sequences are LNHDA and SQIVND (reference sequence).

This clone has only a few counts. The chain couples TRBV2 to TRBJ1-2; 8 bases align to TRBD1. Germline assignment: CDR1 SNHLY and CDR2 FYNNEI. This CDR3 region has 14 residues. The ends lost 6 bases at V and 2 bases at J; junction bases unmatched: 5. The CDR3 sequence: CASRRQGWNYGYTF. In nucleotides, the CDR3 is TGTGCCAGCAGAAGACAGGGGTGGAACTATGGCTACACCTTC.

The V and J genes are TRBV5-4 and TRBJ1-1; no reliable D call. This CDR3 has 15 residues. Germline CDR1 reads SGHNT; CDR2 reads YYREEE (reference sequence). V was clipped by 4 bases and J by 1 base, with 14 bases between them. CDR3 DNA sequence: TGTGCCAGCAGCCCATTGTCCACAGCGAACACTGAAGCTTTCTTT. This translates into CASSPLSTANTEAFF.

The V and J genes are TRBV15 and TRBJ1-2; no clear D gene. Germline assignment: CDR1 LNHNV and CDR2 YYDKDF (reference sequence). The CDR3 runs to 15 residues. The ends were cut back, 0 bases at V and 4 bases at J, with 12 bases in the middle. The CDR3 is CATSRDKVQSYGYTF. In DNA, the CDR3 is TGTGCCACCAGCAGAGATAAGGTACAGTCCTATGGCTACACCTTC.

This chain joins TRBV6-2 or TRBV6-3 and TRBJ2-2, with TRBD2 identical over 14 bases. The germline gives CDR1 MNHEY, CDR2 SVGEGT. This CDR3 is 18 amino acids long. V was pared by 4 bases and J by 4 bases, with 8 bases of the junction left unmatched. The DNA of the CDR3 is TGTGCCAGCAGTTCCACCTGGACTAGCGGGGGGCCCACCGGGGAGCTGTTTTTT. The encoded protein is CASSSTWTSGGPTGELFF.

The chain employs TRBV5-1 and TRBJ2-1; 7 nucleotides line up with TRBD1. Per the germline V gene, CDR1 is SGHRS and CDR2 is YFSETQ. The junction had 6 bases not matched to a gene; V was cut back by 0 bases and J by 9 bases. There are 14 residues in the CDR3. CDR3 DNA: TGCGCCAGCAGCTTGGCCGAGGGGGCGGGTGAGCAGTTCTTC. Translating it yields CASSLAEGAGEQFF.

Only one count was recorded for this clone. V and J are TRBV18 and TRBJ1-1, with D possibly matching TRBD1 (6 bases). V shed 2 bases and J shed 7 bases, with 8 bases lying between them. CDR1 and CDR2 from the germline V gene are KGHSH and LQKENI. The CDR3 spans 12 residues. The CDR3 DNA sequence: TGTGCCAGCTCACCAGGACAGATTGAAGCTTTCTTT. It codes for CASSPGQIEAFF.

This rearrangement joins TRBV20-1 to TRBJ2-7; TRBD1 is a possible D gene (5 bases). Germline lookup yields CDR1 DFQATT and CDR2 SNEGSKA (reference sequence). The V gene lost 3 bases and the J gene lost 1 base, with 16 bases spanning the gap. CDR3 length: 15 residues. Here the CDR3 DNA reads TGCAGTGCTAGTTTAAGGGGAAACAGGTCCTACGAGCAGTACTTC. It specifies CSASLRGNRSYEQYF.

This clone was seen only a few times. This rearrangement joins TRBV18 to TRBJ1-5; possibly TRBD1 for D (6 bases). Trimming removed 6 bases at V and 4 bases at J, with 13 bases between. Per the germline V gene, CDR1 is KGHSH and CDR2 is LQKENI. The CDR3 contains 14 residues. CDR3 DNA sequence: TGTGCCAGCTCCCCCGGGACAAAGAATCAGCCCCAGCATTTT. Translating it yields CASSPGTKNQPQHF.

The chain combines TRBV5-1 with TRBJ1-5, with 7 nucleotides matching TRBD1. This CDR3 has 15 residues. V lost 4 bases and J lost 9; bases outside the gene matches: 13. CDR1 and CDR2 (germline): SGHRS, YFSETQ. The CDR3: CASSPTGQSYLPQHF. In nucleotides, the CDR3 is TGCGCCAGCAGCCCCACGGGACAGTCTTATTTGCCCCAGCATTTT.

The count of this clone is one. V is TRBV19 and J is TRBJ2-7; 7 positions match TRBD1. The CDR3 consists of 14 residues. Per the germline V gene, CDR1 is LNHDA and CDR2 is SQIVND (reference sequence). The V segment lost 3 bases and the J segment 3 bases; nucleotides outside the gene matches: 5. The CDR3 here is CASSIRDSDYEQYF. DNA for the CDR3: TGTGCCAGTAGTATCCGGGACAGTGACTACGAGCAGTACTTC. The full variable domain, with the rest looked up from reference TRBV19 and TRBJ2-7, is DGGITQSPKYLFRKEGQNVTLSCEQNLNHDAMYWYRQDPGQGLRLIYYSQIVNDFQKGDIAEGYSVSREKKESFPLTVTSAQKNPTAFYLCASSIRDSDYEQYFGPGTRLTVT.

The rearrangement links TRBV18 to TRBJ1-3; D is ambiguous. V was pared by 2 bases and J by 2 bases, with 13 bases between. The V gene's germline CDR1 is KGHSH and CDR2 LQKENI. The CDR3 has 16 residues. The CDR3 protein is CASSPGSLLTGNTIYF. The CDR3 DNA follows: TGTGCCAGCTCACCAGGCAGCTTACTAACTGGAAACACCATATATTTT.

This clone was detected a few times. In DNA form, the CDR3 reads TGTGCCAGCAGTTACCTCAATCAGCCCCAGCATTTT. Protein sequence: CASSYLNQPQHF. V usage is TRBV6-2 or TRBV6-3 and J usage is TRBJ1-5; no clear D gene. The CDR3 is made up of 12 amino acids. The germline V gene encodes CDR1 MNHEY and CDR2 SVGEGT. The V end lost 2 bases, the J end lost 3 bases, and 2 bases lay between the germline ends.

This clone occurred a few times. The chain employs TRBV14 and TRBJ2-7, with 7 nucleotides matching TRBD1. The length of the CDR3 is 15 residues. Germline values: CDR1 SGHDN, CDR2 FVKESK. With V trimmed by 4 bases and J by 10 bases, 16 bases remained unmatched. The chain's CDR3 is CASSPTGAGFRAQYF. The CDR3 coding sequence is TGTGCCAGCAGCCCCACAGGGGCTGGCTTCCGGGCCCAGTACTTC. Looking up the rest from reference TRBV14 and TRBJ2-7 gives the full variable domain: EAGVTQFPSHSVIEKGQTVTLRCDPISGHDNLYWYRRVMGKEIKFLLHFVKESKQDESGMPNNRFLAERTGGTYSTLKVQPAELEDSGVYFCASSPTGAGFRAQYFGPGTRLTVT.

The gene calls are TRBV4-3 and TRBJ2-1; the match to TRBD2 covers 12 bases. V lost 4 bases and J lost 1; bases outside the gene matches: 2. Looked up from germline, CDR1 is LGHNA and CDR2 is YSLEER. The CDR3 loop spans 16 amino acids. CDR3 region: CASSPGLAGSYNEQFF. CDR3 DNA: TGCGCCAGCAGCCCCGGACTAGCGGGGTCCTACAATGAGCAGTTCTTC.

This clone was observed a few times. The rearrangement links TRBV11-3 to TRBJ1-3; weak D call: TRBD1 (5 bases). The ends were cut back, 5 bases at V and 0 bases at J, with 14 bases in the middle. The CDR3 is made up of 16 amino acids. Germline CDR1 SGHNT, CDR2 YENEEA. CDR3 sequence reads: CASSPWGESSGNTIYF. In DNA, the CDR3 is TGTGCCAGCAGCCCATGGGGCGAGAGCTCTGGAAACACCATATATTTT.

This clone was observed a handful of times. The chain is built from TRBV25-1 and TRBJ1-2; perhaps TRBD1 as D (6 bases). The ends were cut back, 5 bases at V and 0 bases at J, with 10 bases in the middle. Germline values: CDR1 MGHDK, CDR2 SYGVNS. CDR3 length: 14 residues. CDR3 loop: CASSIRTANYGYTF. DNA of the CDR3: TGTGCCAGCAGTATCCGGACAGCTAACTATGGCTACACCTTC.

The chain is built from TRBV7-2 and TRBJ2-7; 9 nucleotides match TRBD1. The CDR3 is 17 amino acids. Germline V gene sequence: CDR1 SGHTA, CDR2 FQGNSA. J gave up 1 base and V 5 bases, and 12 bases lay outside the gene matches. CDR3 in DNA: TGTGCCAGCAGCGTCAATGCGCCGGGACAGGGTTCCTACGAGCAGTACTTC. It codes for CASSVNAPGQGSYEQYF.

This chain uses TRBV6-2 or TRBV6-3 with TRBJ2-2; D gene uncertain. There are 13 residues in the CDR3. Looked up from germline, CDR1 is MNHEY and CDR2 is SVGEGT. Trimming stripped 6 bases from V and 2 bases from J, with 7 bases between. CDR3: CASRPLNTGELFF. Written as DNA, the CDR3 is TGTGCCAGCAGGCCTCTCAACACCGGGGAGCTGTTTTTT.

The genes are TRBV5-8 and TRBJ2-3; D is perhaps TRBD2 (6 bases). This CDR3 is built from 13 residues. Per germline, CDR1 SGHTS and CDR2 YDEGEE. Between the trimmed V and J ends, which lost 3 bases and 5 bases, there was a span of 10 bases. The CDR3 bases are TGTGCCAGCAGCTGGGGACTCGGAGATACGCAGTATTTT. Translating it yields CASSWGLGDTQYF.

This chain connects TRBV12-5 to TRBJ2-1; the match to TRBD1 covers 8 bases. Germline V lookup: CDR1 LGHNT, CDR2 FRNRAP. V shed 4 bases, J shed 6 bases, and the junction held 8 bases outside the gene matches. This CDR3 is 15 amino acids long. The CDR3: CASGSPGQEANEQFF. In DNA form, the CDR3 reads TGTGCTAGTGGTTCGCCGGGACAGGAGGCCAATGAGCAGTTCTTC.

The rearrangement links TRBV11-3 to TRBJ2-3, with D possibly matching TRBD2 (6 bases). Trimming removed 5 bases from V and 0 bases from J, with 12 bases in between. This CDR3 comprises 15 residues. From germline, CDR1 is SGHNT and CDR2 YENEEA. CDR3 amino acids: CASSPGGLSTDTQYF. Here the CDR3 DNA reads TGTGCCAGCAGCCCCGGGGGACTTAGCACAGATACGCAGTATTTT.

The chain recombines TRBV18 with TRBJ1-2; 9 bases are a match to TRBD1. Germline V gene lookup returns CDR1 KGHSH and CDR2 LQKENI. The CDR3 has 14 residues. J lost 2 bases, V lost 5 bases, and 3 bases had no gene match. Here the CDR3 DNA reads TGTGCCAGCTCATCGGGACAGGGAAACTATGGCTACACCTTC. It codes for CASSSGQGNYGYTF.